This T cell receptor (beta chain) was retrieved from a study of blood T cell repertoires in COVID-19. Overall study: Some COVID-19 samples were acute and others convalescent; all came from the United States, Italy and Spain. T cells, B-cell-depleted T cells, or PBMCs supplied cDNA or gDNA.

J lost 4 bases, V lost 5 bases, and 16 bases had no gene match. CDR3 length: 17 residues. Germline lookup yields CDR1 LNHDA and CDR2 SQIVND (reference sequence). In the original processing: Amplified reference gene primers provided the basis for estimating nucleated cell counts. Here immunoSEQ multiplex PCR was the method, and the copy in TCRdb shows in-frame clones only, minus some. The V and J calls and clone size were taken over from that table, and D and trimming were inferred from the DNA. Of more than 300,000 clones listed, more than 70% are singletons. This clonotype originated in a man between 18 and 35 years old who had recovered from COVID-19. The chain links TRBV19 to TRBJ1-1; 7 positions match TRBD1. Sequencing was performed on peripheral blood. The CDR3 loop reads CASSPHRGRPWGTEAFF. In nucleotides, the CDR3 is TGTGCCAGTAGTCCCCACAGGGGCCGGCCCTGGGGCACTGAAGCTTTCTTT.